The next 25 T cell receptor beta chains were all read from a single sample in a study of blood T cell repertoires in COVID-19. The assay was immunoSEQ multiplex PCR, and TCRdb's table has in-frame clones only and misses some. The top ten clones hold 6% to 8.5% of a sample with about 110,000 clones, 70% to 80% of them seen once. The sequencing input was peripheral blood. All receptors come from a woman in her sixties with acute or convalescent COVID-19.

The gene calls are TRBV7-9 and TRBJ1-1; D unresolved. CDR3 length equals 13 residues. The V end lost 1 base, the J end lost 7 bases, and 10 bases lay between the germline ends. CDR1 is SEHNR, CDR2 FQNEAQ, per germline (reference sequence). The chain's CDR3 is CASSLGYRVEAFF. CDR3 DNA sequence: TGTGCCAGCAGCTTAGGATACCGAGTTGAAGCTTTCTTT. Full variable domain (rest looked up from reference TRBV7-9 and TRBJ1-1): DTGVSQNPRHKITKRGQNVTFRCDPISEHNRLYWYRQTLGQGPEFLTYFQNEAQLEKSRLLSDRFSAERPKGSFSTLEIQRTEQGDSAMYLCASSLGYRVEAFFGQGTRLTVV.

The chain links TRBV28 to TRBJ1-5; D remains ambiguous. Trimming stripped 10 bases from V and 0 bases from J, with 7 bases between. Germline loops: CDR1 MDHEN, CDR2 SYDVKM. CDR3 size: 12 residues. CDR3 DNA: TGTGCCACATCCCCTAGCAATCAGCCCCAGCATTTT. This translates into CATSPSNQPQHF.

The V and J genes are TRBV12-5 and TRBJ2-3; 15 bases line up with TRBD2. Looked up from germline, CDR1 is LGHNT and CDR2 is FRNRAP. J lost 3 bases, V lost 1 base, and 5 bases had no gene match. The CDR3 contains 18 residues. CDR3 DNA sequence: TGTGCTAGTGGTTTGGGACAGGGACTAGCGGGGGGAACAGATACGCAGTATTTT. It encodes CASGLGQGLAGGTDTQYF.

The rearrangement joins TRBV28 to TRBJ2-7, with 7 nucleotides matching TRBD1. Germline V gene data show CDR1 as MDHEN and CDR2 as SYDVKM. Unmatched junction bases numbered 9, after V lost 3 bases and J lost 4 bases. The CDR3 has 15 residues. The CDR3 region is CASSLPTGKAYEQYF. CDR3 nucleotides: TGTGCCAGCAGTTTGCCGACAGGGAAGGCTTACGAGCAGTACTTC.

V gene TRBV27 combines with J gene TRBJ1-6, with a possible D match to TRBD1 (5 bases). CDR1 and CDR2 (germline): MNHEY, SMNVEV (reference sequence). The V and J ends lost 6 bases and 3 bases respectively, with 18 bases between them. This CDR3 contains 17 residues. This CDR3 reads CASSSAGRGIYNSPLHF. Written as DNA, the CDR3 is TGTGCCAGCAGCTCCGCGGGCCGGGGGATCTATAATTCACCCCTCCACTTT.

This chain joins TRBV7-9 and TRBJ2-7; maybe TRBD1 (6 bases). The CDR3 contains 14 residues. Germline CDR1 SEHNR, CDR2 FQNEAQ (reference sequence). V lost 1 base, J lost 1 base, and 8 bases lay in between. The CDR3 DNA is TGTGCCAGCAGCTTAGAACAGGGTTCCTACGAGCAGTACTTC. Translation gives CASSLEQGSYEQYF.

The rearrangement joins TRBV5-4 to TRBJ1-4; 10 nucleotides line up with TRBD1. V shed 0 bases, J shed 6 bases, and the junction held 5 bases outside the gene matches. From germline, CDR1 is SGHNT and CDR2 YYREEE (reference sequence). The CDR3 is 16 residues long. The CDR3 DNA sequence: TGTGCCAGCAGCTTGGAGTCCGGGACAGGGGATGAAAAACTGTTTTTT. The encoded protein is CASSLESGTGDEKLFF.

CDR3 protein: CASSQDFDSPLHF. CDR3 sequence (DNA): TGTGCCAGCAGCCAAGATTTCGATTCACCCCTCCACTTT. The chain joins TRBV3-1 (or the pseudogene TRBV3-2) to TRBJ1-6; D is unclear. Trimming pared 0 bases from V and 8 bases from J, leaving 5 bases between. The CDR3 covers 13 residues. Germline assignment: CDR1 LGHDT and CDR2 YNNKEL (reference sequence).

The rearrangement links TRBV19 to TRBJ1-1; 7 bases agree with TRBD1. Germline V gene data show CDR1 as LNHDA and CDR2 as SQIVND (reference sequence). The CDR3 runs 13 residues. The V and J ends lost 9 bases and 4 bases, in that order; junction bases with no gene match: 8. CDR3 residues: CASRSGGSTEAFF. In DNA form, the CDR3 reads TGTGCCAGCCGATCAGGGGGGAGCACTGAAGCTTTCTTT. Looking up the rest from reference TRBV19 and TRBJ1-1 gives the full variable domain: DGGITQSPKYLFRKEGQNVTLSCEQNLNHDAMYWYRQDPGQGLRLIYYSQIVNDFQKGDIAEGYSVSREKKESFPLTVTSAQKNPTAFYLCASRSGGSTEAFFGQGTRLTVV.

This sequence joins TRBV2 and TRBJ1-5, with D perhaps matching TRBD1 (5 bases). CDR3 length: 12 amino acids. V gave up 7 bases and J gave up 4 bases, with 8 bases separating them. Germline V lookup: CDR1 SNHLY, CDR2 FYNNEI. In DNA, the CDR3 is TGTGCCAGCAAGACAGAAAATCAGCCCCAGCATTTT. Translated, it gives CASKTENQPQHF.

This clone was detected only a few times. The rearrangement joins TRBV6-4 to TRBJ1-5; TRBD1 might be the D (6 bases). V lost 4 bases and J lost 7, with 11 bases in between. The CDR3 consists of 13 residues. Germline values: CDR1 MRHNA, CDR2 SNTAGT. The CDR3 region has the DNA TGTGCCAGCAGTGTACAGGGAGGGCAGCCCCAGCATTTT. Amino acid sequence: CASSVQGGQPQHF.

This clone has a handful of counts. V is TRBV2 and J is TRBJ2-7, with D maybe TRBD2 (6 bases). This CDR3 is built from 13 residues. V was pared by 4 bases and J by 6 bases, with 13 bases between. Germline CDR1 and CDR2: SNHLY and FYNNEI. Here the CDR3 DNA reads TGTGCCAGCAGTGTGGTGGGGCGGGGCGAGCAGTACTTC. This gives the protein CASSVVGRGEQYF. The full variable domain, with the rest looked up from reference TRBV2 and TRBJ2-7, is EPEVTQTPSHQVTQMGQEVILRCVPISNHLYFYWYRQILGQKVEFLVSFYNNEISEKSEIFDDQFSVERPDGSNFTLKIRSTKLEDSAMYFCASSVVGRGEQYFGPGTRLTVT.

The genes are TRBV5-1 and TRBJ2-7; D unclear. Germline CDR1 SGHRS, CDR2 YFSETQ. V dropped 0 bases and J dropped 2 bases, with 9 bases sitting between them. This CDR3 is built from 14 residues. The chain's CDR3 is CASSLAGFTYEQYF. CDR3 sequence (DNA): TGCGCCAGCAGCTTGGCCGGGTTTACCTACGAGCAGTACTTC.

The V and J genes are TRBV5-1 and TRBJ1-1; a possible D gene is TRBD1 (6 bases). The CDR3 has 14 residues. Trimming took 4 bases from V and 1 from J, leaving 11 bases between them. Germline lookup yields CDR1 SGHRS and CDR2 YFSETQ. DNA of the CDR3: TGCGCCAGCAGCGCACCGGGACAGAACACTGAAGCTTTCTTT. This gives the protein CASSAPGQNTEAFF. The full variable domain, with the rest looked up from reference TRBV5-1 and TRBJ1-1, is KAGVTQTPRYLIKTRGQQVTLSCSPISGHRSVSWYQQTPGQGLQFLFEYFSETQRNKGNFPGRFSGRQFSNSRSEMNVSTLELGDSALYLCASSAPGQNTEAFFGQGTRLTVV.

The chain combines TRBV7-9 with TRBJ1-5, with TRBD1 matching 7 bases. CDR1 SEHNR and CDR2 FQNEAQ come from the germline V gene (reference sequence). This CDR3 spans 17 amino acids. Trimming cost V 1 base and J 2 bases; bases outside gene matches: 8. CDR3 nucleotide sequence: TGTGCCAGCAGCTTAGGGGCAGGGGGTTTACGCAATCAGCCCCAGCATTTT. This encodes CASSLGAGGLRNQPQHF.

The sample holds a few counts of this clone. The sample holds other DNA sequences that translate to the same CDR3. The chain carries TRBV10-3 and TRBJ1-5; D ambiguous. Germline assignment: CDR1 ENHRY and CDR2 SYGVKD. CDR3 length: 14 amino acids. V was clipped by 6 bases and J by 0 bases, with 9 bases between them. CDR3 sequence: CAISASGSNQPQHF. The CDR3 region has the DNA TGTGCCATCAGCGCCTCGGGTAGCAATCAGCCCCAGCATTTT.

The rearrangement links TRBV29-1 to TRBJ1-2, with no clear D. Germline V gene sequence: CDR1 SQVTM, CDR2 ANQGSEA. The CDR3 is 11 amino acids. The V end was cut by 6 bases, the J end by 4 bases, with 9 bases between. The CDR3 coding sequence is TGCAGCGTAATCACAGCCTATGGCTACACCTTC. Its protein is CSVITAYGYTF.

The chain couples TRBV19 to TRBJ2-5; TRBD1 agrees at 8 bases. Germline values: CDR1 LNHDA, CDR2 SQIVND (reference sequence). This CDR3 contains 14 residues. The V segment lost 5 bases and the J segment 1 base; nucleotides outside the gene matches: 3. This CDR3 reads CASSLGTGQETQYF. The CDR3 coding sequence is TGTGCCAGTAGTCTAGGGACAGGCCAAGAGACCCAGTACTTC.

This chain uses TRBV3-1 (or the pseudogene TRBV3-2) with TRBJ2-7, with D possibly TRBD2 on 6 matching bases. There are 14 residues in the CDR3. V was pared by 4 bases and J by 1 base, with 11 bases between. The germline V gene encodes CDR1 LGHDT and CDR2 YNNKEL (reference sequence). In DNA, the CDR3 is TGTGCCAGCAGCCCGGGACTCCTTTCCTACGAGCAGTACTTC. It specifies CASSPGLLSYEQYF.

The sample holds one count of this clone. The chain combines TRBV11-2 with TRBJ1-4; a weak D match, TRBD1 (5 bases). The CDR3 consists of 13 residues. Trimming pared 5 bases from V and 8 bases from J, leaving 12 bases between. From germline, CDR1 is SGHAT and CDR2 FQNNGV. CDR3 DNA sequence: TGTGCCAGCAGCCCGACCGGGGGGGAAAAACTGTTTTTT. This sequence encodes CASSPTGGEKLFF. Full variable domain (rest looked up from reference TRBV11-2 and TRBJ1-4): EAGVAQSPRYKIIEKRQSVAFWCNPISGHATLYWYQQILGQGPKLLIQFQNNGVVDDSQLPKDRFSAERLKGVDSTLKIQPAKLEDSAVYLCASSPTGGEKLFFGSGTQLSVL.

V is TRBV4-3 and J is TRBJ1-3; no clear D. The CDR3 consists of 15 residues. V dropped 1 base and J dropped 4 bases, with 11 bases sitting between them. Germline assignment: CDR1 LGHNA and CDR2 YSLEER. As DNA, the CDR3 is TGCGCCAGCAGCCAAGTACCAGGTTTGGGAAACACCATATATTTT. Translation gives CASSQVPGLGNTIYF.

V is TRBV11-2 and J is TRBJ2-7; tentatively, D is TRBD2 (6 bases). V gave up 5 bases and J gave up 1 base, with 12 bases separating them. CDR1 is SGHAT, CDR2 FQNNGV, per germline. The CDR3 covers 14 residues. The CDR3 here is CASSPRLGSYEQYF. CDR3 DNA sequence: TGTGCCAGCAGCCCCCGACTAGGTTCCTACGAGCAGTACTTC.

The chain is built from TRBV28 and TRBJ1-3, with 10 bases lining up with TRBD1. The CDR3 contains 16 residues. Per germline, CDR1 MDHEN and CDR2 SYDVKM. Losses at the gene ends were 4 bases for V and 2 bases for J; bases not matched to a gene: 5. This CDR3 reads CASSSLGTGAGNTIYF. The DNA for the CDR3 is TGTGCCAGCAGTTCCCTCGGGACAGGGGCTGGAAACACCATATATTTT.

This clone was seen only once. V is TRBV19 and J is TRBJ2-1, with a tentative D call TRBD1 (5 bases). Per the germline V gene, CDR1 is LNHDA and CDR2 is SQIVND (reference sequence). Trimming removed 0 bases at V and 7 bases at J, with 10 bases between. CDR3 length equals 14 residues. The CDR3 spells CASSIEGPQNEQFF. The CDR3 DNA is TGTGCCAGTAGTATAGAGGGGCCCCAAAATGAGCAGTTCTTC.

This chain connects TRBV28 to TRBJ1-2, with D possibly TRBD1 on 5 matching bases. This CDR3 is 15 amino acids long. From germline, CDR1 is MDHEN and CDR2 SYDVKM. V was cut by 5 bases and J by 1 base, with 14 bases left in between. DNA for the CDR3: TGTGCCAGCAGTGGCGTCGGACACGTTAACTATGGCTACACCTTC. As protein: CASSGVGHVNYGYTF.